The rows below give T cell receptor beta chains drawn from one sample of a study of T cells after yellow fever vaccination. MiXCR, applied by TCRdb to the 5' RACE reads, yields one record per CDR3 protein. Of approximately 58,000 distinct CDR3 sequences in the sample, approximately 5.5% were seen once. The source material was PBMCs, either bulk or a sorted T-cell subset (CD4+, CD8+, memory, or dextramer-sorted; not recorded which), sampled on the day of the yellow fever booster vaccination. All receptors come from a man in his late teens or twenties who received the YFV17D yellow fever vaccine. Both conserved end residues are part of each CDR3. The D gene is left open where the match is weak. Clone size is shown for a subset of rows, as once, few, many or a class of expanded clone.

clone size: NA
D gene: NA
J gene: TRBJ1-4
V gene: TRBV12-3/TRBV12-4
CDR3 protein: CASSRRSYNEKLFF
CDR3 DNA: TGTGCCAGCAGCCGCAGGAGTTATAATGAAAAACTGTTTTTT

clone size: few
D gene: NA
J gene: TRBJ2-1
V gene: TRBV9
CDR3 protein: CASSVGGQTEQFF
CDR3 DNA: TGTGCCAGCAGCGTAGGGGGACAAACTGAGCAGTTCTTC

clone size: few
D gene: NA
J gene: TRBJ2-1
V gene: TRBV6-5
CDR3 protein: CASSPNRDEQFF
CDR3 DNA: TGTGCCAGCAGCCCCAACCGGGATGAGCAGTTCTTC

clone size: few
D gene: TRBD2
J gene: TRBJ2-3
V gene: TRBV6-4
CDR3 protein: CASSDSTSGGDTQYF
CDR3 DNA: TGTGCCAGCAGTGACTCGACTAGCGGGGGGGATACGCAGTATTTT

clone size: few
D gene: NA
J gene: TRBJ1-2
V gene: TRBV20-1
CDR3 protein: CSARPSRAGVYGYTF
CDR3 DNA: TGCAGTGCTAGACCTTCTAGGGCAGGTGTCTATGGCTACACCTTC

clone size: few
D gene: NA
J gene: TRBJ1-2
V gene: TRBV5-5
CDR3 protein: CASSDNRRNGYTF
CDR3 DNA: TGTGCCAGCAGCGACAATAGGCGAAATGGCTACACCTTC

clone size: many
D gene: TRBD1
J gene: TRBJ2-3
V gene: TRBV6-5
CDR3 protein: CASGQGQTQYF
CDR3 DNA: TGTGCCAGCGGCCAGGGACAGACGCAGTATTTT

clone size: few
D gene: NA
J gene: TRBJ1-3
V gene: TRBV6-5
CDR3 protein: CASSYGSEGNTIYF
CDR3 DNA: TGTGCCAGCAGTTACGGGTCCGAGGGAAACACCATATATTTT

clone size: many
D gene: NA
J gene: TRBJ2-7
V gene: TRBV27
CDR3 protein: CASSPLWGSTSYEQYF
CDR3 DNA: TGTGCCAGCAGTCCACTTTGGGGCAGCACTAGCTACGAGCAGTACTTC

clone size: NA
D gene: NA
J gene: TRBJ1-2
V gene: TRBV4-1
CDR3 protein: CASSQDVTVGGSPTFYGYTF
CDR3 DNA: TGCGCCAGCAGCCAAGATGTAACGGTAGGGGGGTCCCCAACCTTCTATGGCTACACCTTC

clone size: NA
D gene: NA
J gene: TRBJ2-3
V gene: TRBV7-6
CDR3 protein: CASSPIAGVNTDTQYF
CDR3 DNA: TGTGCCAGCAGCCCAATAGCCGGGGTGAACACAGATACGCAGTATTTT

clone size: NA
D gene: NA
J gene: TRBJ1-5
V gene: TRBV6-2/TRBV6-3
CDR3 protein: CASSEEGRWGQPQHF
CDR3 DNA: TGTGCCAGCAGCGAGGAGGGGAGGTGGGGTCAGCCCCAGCATTTT

clone size: NA
D gene: NA
J gene: TRBJ2-5
V gene: TRBV6-2/TRBV6-3
CDR3 protein: CASARETQYF
CDR3 DNA: TGTGCCAGCGCCCGGGAGACCCAGTACTTC

clone size: many
D gene: TRBD1
J gene: TRBJ1-6
V gene: TRBV3-1
CDR3 protein: CASSPIVQGASPLHF
CDR3 DNA: TGTGCCAGCAGTCCAATAGTCCAGGGGGCCTCACCCCTCCACTTT

clone size: many
D gene: NA
J gene: TRBJ2-3
V gene: TRBV2
CDR3 protein: CARGGGRGTDTQYF
CDR3 DNA: TGTGCCAGAGGAGGGGGGCGGGGCACAGATACGCAGTATTTT

clone size: many
D gene: TRBD1
J gene: TRBJ1-2
V gene: TRBV4-1
CDR3 protein: CASSQSPGTGPYGYTF
CDR3 DNA: TGCGCCAGCAGCCAATCTCCGGGGACAGGTCCCTATGGCTACACCTTC

clone size: few
D gene: NA
J gene: TRBJ1-1
V gene: TRBV12-3/TRBV12-4
CDR3 protein: CASSLAGVMNTEAFF
CDR3 DNA: TGTGCCAGCAGTTTGGCAGGGGTGATGAACACTGAAGCTTTCTTT

clone size: many
D gene: TRBD1
J gene: TRBJ1-1
V gene: TRBV11-3
CDR3 protein: CASSLDHTTGQPNTEAFF
CDR3 DNA: TGTGCCAGCAGCTTAGATCATACCACGGGACAGCCGAACACTGAAGCTTTCTTT

clone size: many
D gene: TRBD1
J gene: TRBJ2-5
V gene: TRBV27
CDR3 protein: CASGTGRETQYF
CDR3 DNA: TGTGCCAGCGGGACAGGGAGGGAGACCCAGTACTTC

clone size: many
D gene: NA
J gene: TRBJ2-7
V gene: TRBV12-3/TRBV12-4
CDR3 protein: CASSLWGREQYF
CDR3 DNA: TGTGCCAGCAGTTTATGGGGCCGGGAGCAGTACTTC

clone size: many
D gene: NA
J gene: TRBJ2-5
V gene: TRBV6-5
CDR3 protein: CASSYGGNIETQYF
CDR3 DNA: TGTGCCAGCAGTTACGGGGGAAATATAGAGACCCAGTACTTC

clone size: many
D gene: NA
J gene: TRBJ2-6
V gene: TRBV12-3/TRBV12-4
CDR3 protein: CASSFGSGANVLTF
CDR3 DNA: TGTGCCAGCAGTTTCGGCTCTGGGGCCAACGTCCTGACTTTC

clone size: many
D gene: TRBD2
J gene: TRBJ2-1
V gene: TRBV15
CDR3 protein: CATSRGGPWNEQFF
CDR3 DNA: TGTGCCACCTCCCGGGGGGGGCCTTGGAATGAGCAGTTCTTC

clone size: few
D gene: NA
J gene: TRBJ1-6
V gene: TRBV12-3/TRBV12-4
CDR3 protein: CASSLRWRGAGDGSPLHF
CDR3 DNA: TGTGCCAGCAGTTTACGTTGGCGGGGGGCAGGGGACGGTTCACCCCTCCACTTT

clone size: few
D gene: TRBD1
J gene: TRBJ2-3
V gene: TRBV4-1
CDR3 protein: CASSSPMGQGLADTQYF
CDR3 DNA: TGCGCCAGCAGCTCCCCCATGGGACAGGGGCTAGCAGATACGCAGTATTTT

clone size: NA
D gene: NA
J gene: TRBJ1-3
V gene: TRBV14
CDR3 protein: CASSHIGAQNTIYF
CDR3 DNA: TGTGCCAGCAGCCATATCGGGGCTCAAAACACCATATATTTT

clone size: many
D gene: NA
J gene: TRBJ1-1
V gene: TRBV29-1
CDR3 protein: CSVTAPTGWTEAFF
CDR3 DNA: TGCAGCGTTACCGCCCCAACAGGGTGGACTGAAGCTTTCTTT

clone size: many
D gene: TRBD1
J gene: TRBJ2-3
V gene: TRBV7-6
CDR3 protein: CASSLARSRRTGHYTQYF
CDR3 DNA: TGTGCCAGCAGCTTAGCGAGGTCCCGTAGGACAGGCCACTATACGCAGTATTTT

clone size: many
D gene: TRBD1
J gene: TRBJ2-1
V gene: TRBV9
CDR3 protein: CASSPVGTGRNEQFF
CDR3 DNA: TGTGCCAGCAGCCCCGTAGGGACAGGGAGGAATGAGCAGTTCTTC

clone size: many
D gene: NA
J gene: TRBJ1-1
V gene: TRBV20-1
CDR3 protein: CSAGGGYIKREAFF
CDR3 DNA: TGCAGTGCTGGGGGGGGATACATCAAGCGAGAAGCTTTCTTT

clone size: few
D gene: TRBD1
J gene: TRBJ2-3
V gene: TRBV7-3
CDR3 protein: CASSFWDSGLPDTQYF
CDR3 DNA: TGTGCCAGCAGCTTTTGGGACAGTGGACTTCCAGATACGCAGTATTTT

clone size: many
D gene: NA
J gene: TRBJ1-1
V gene: TRBV7-9
CDR3 protein: CASSWELNTEAFF
CDR3 DNA: TGTGCCAGCAGCTGGGAGCTGAACACTGAAGCTTTCTTT

clone size: many
D gene: TRBD2
J gene: TRBJ2-3
V gene: TRBV27
CDR3 protein: CASKAPAGHTDTQYF
CDR3 DNA: TGTGCCAGCAAAGCCCCAGCGGGGCACACAGATACGCAGTATTTT

clone size: few
D gene: NA
J gene: TRBJ1-2
V gene: TRBV4-1
CDR3 protein: CASSQVRVRGYGYTF
CDR3 DNA: TGCGCCAGCAGCCAAGTTAGGGTGAGGGGCTATGGCTACACCTTC

clone size: few
D gene: TRBD1
J gene: TRBJ1-6
V gene: TRBV4-3
CDR3 protein: CASSQPGGTGNNSPLHF
CDR3 DNA: TGCGCCAGCAGCCAACCTGGCGGGACAGGGAATAATTCACCCCTCCACTTT

clone size: NA
D gene: TRBD1
J gene: TRBJ2-7
V gene: TRBV9
CDR3 protein: CASSLRQGVIPYEQYF
CDR3 DNA: TGTGCCAGCAGCTTGAGACAGGGGGTAATACCCTACGAGCAGTACTTC